These 20 T cell receptor beta chains were sequenced from one sample in a study of Tregs in tolerant kidney transplant recipients. Profiling relied on immunoSEQ multiplex PCR, and the TCRdb table lists in-frame clones only, not all of them. The table lists about 60,000 clones, more than 90% of them singletons. Sequenced here: CD8+ T cells from blood, sampled before the transplant. The origin of the receptors is a human donor who received a combined kidney and bone marrow transplant.

A note on this clone: Additional DNA sequences in this sample encode the identical CDR3. The chain couples TRBV7-2 to TRBJ2-3; D is possibly TRBD1 (6 bases). This CDR3 comprises 14 residues. V was pared by 2 bases and J by 0 bases, with 6 bases between. CDR1 is SGHTA, CDR2 FQGNSA, per germline. Written as DNA, the CDR3 is TGTGCCAGCAGCTTAACAGGGAGCACAGATACGCAGTATTTT. Amino acid sequence: CASSLTGSTDTQYF.

The rearrangement links TRBV10-3 to TRBJ1-2, with unresolved D. The CDR3 length is 15 residues. Germline V CDR1 and CDR2: ENHRY, SYGVKD. V lost 3 bases and J lost 1, with 12 bases in between. CDR3 nucleotides: TGTGCCATCAGTGATTTGATAGTCGATAACTATGGCTACACCTTC. It specifies CAISDLIVDNYGYTF.

The chain employs TRBV19 and TRBJ2-7; TRBD1 matches at 7 bases. Trimming cost V 2 bases and J 0 bases; bases outside gene matches: 1. This CDR3 comprises 14 residues. Germline CDR1 is LNHDA and CDR2 is SQIVND (reference sequence). The CDR3 loop is CASSITGASYEQYF. The CDR3 DNA is TGTGCCAGTAGTATAACAGGGGCCTCCTACGAGCAGTACTTC.

This chain links TRBV19 with TRBJ2-1; D is possibly TRBD2 (5 bases). Germline-derived CDR1 and CDR2 are LNHDA and SQIVND (reference sequence). CDR3 length: 17 amino acids. V lost 3 bases, J lost 4 bases, and 19 bases lay in between. Here the CDR3 reads CASSIDSGGTGYNEQFF. In nucleotides, the CDR3 is TGTGCCAGTAGTATTGATAGTGGCGGAACGGGATACAATGAGCAGTTCTTC.

The chain joins TRBV13 to TRBJ2-5; the D is unclear. Germline V lookup: CDR1 PRHDT, CDR2 FYEKMQ (reference sequence). V gave up 1 base and J gave up 5 bases, with 5 bases separating them. The CDR3 totals 12 residues. The CDR3 protein is CASSLAHETQYF. In DNA, the CDR3 is TGTGCCAGCAGCTTAGCACATGAGACCCAGTACTTC.

The chain links TRBV7-9 to TRBJ2-1, with a possible D match to TRBD2 (5 bases). The CDR3 has 15 amino acids. The V end was cut by 2 bases, the J end by 8 bases, with 16 bases between. Germline V gene sequence: CDR1 SEHNR, CDR2 FQNEAQ (reference sequence). The CDR3 loop reads CASSLTQLTRDEQFF. CDR3 nucleotides: TGTGCCAGCAGCTTAACACAACTTACGAGGGATGAGCAGTTCTTC. The whole variable domain, remainder taken from reference TRBV7-9 and TRBJ2-1, is DTGVSQNPRHKITKRGQNVTFRCDPISEHNRLYWYRQTLGQGPEFLTYFQNEAQLEKSRLLSDRFSAERPKGSFSTLEIQRTEQGDSAMYLCASSLTQLTRDEQFFGPGTRLTVL.

This chain links TRBV6-1 with TRBJ1-4; a possible D gene is TRBD1 (5 bases). Germline V gives CDR1 MNHNS, CDR2 SASEGT. This CDR3 has 13 amino acids. V lost 5 bases, J lost 11 bases, and 15 bases lay in between. CDR3 nucleotides: TGTGCCAGCAGTCCAACTGGGGGGGTGAAACTGTTTTTT. Residues: CASSPTGGVKLFF.

The V call is TRBV9, the J call TRBJ1-1; D ambiguous. V lost 0 bases and J lost 1, with 7 bases in between. The CDR3 length is 14 residues. Germline CDR1 and CDR2: SGDLS and YYNGEE. The CDR3 region has the DNA TGTGCCAGCAGCGTAGGGTACGGGAACACTGAAGCTTTCTTT. It translates to CASSVGYGNTEAFF.

V gene TRBV9 combines with J gene TRBJ2-7; D perhaps matches TRBD1 (6 bases). V shed 4 bases and J shed 0 bases, with 20 bases lying between them. The CDR3 runs 17 residues. In germline, CDR1 is SGDLS, CDR2 YYNGEE. CDR3 sequence (DNA): TGTGCCAGCAGCCCCGAAGGGAACAGGGAGAACTCCTACGAGCAGTACTTC. It translates to CASSPEGNRENSYEQYF.

This chain uses TRBV27 with TRBJ1-3; 8 bases fit TRBD1. J was trimmed by 4 bases and V by 6 bases; bases with no gene match: 11. There are 16 residues in the CDR3. Looked up from germline, CDR1 is MNHEY and CDR2 is SMNVEV (reference sequence). In DNA, the CDR3 is TGTGCCAGCAGCCCCTCACAGGGGGAAATAGGAAACACCATATATTTT. Amino acid sequence: CASSPSQGEIGNTIYF.

The rearrangement uses TRBV7-3 and TRBJ2-1; 9 positions match TRBD2. This CDR3 has 16 residues. Looked up from germline, CDR1 is SGHTA and CDR2 is FQGTGA. V was clipped by 5 bases and J by 7 bases; unmatched bases: 12. CDR3 in amino acids: CASSPIGGRAHNEQFF. The CDR3 bases are TGTGCCAGCAGCCCTATAGGCGGGAGGGCCCATAATGAGCAGTTCTTC.

This chain uses TRBV15 with TRBJ1-3; 8 nucleotides match TRBD1. With V trimmed by 2 bases and J by 4 bases, 7 bases remained unmatched. Germline CDR1 is LNHNV and CDR2 is YYDKDF (reference sequence). The CDR3 runs 16 residues. The CDR3 nucleotides read TGTGCCACCAGCAGATCTCGGACAGGGCAAGGAAACACCATATATTTT. As protein: CATSRSRTGQGNTIYF. The entire variable domain, with the rest obtained from reference TRBV15 and TRBJ1-3, is as follows: DAMVIQNPRYQVTQFGKPVTLSCSQTLNHNVMYWYQQKSSQAPKLLFHYYDKDFNNEADTPDNFQSRRPNTSFCFLDIRSPGLGDTAMYLCATSRSRTGQGNTIYFGEGSWLTVV.

This rearrangement joins TRBV11-3 to TRBJ2-1; possibly TRBD1 for D (6 bases). Trimming took off 2 bases at V and 3 bases at J, with 11 bases between the two ends. The CDR3 runs to 15 residues. CDR1 is SGHNT and CDR2 is YENEEA in the germline V gene. This CDR3 is CASSLRAGDYNEQFF. As DNA, the CDR3 is TGTGCCAGCAGCTTAAGGGCAGGGGACTACAATGAGCAGTTCTTC.

This CDR3 reads CASKEASSDEQFF. The DNA of the CDR3 is TGTGCCAGCAAGGAAGCTAGCAGCGATGAGCAGTTCTTC. This chain uses TRBV2 with TRBJ2-1; the D gene is possibly TRBD2 (5 bases). Germline V lookup: CDR1 SNHLY, CDR2 FYNNEI. The length of the CDR3 is 13 residues. Trimming shortened V by 7 bases and J by 8 bases, and 15 bases separated the two germline ends.

The chain has TRBV14 and TRBJ2-7; D is unclear. Deletions cut 4 bases from V and 7 bases from J, with 14 bases between. The CDR3 runs to 13 residues. Germline lookup yields CDR1 SGHDN and CDR2 FVKESK. CDR3 sequence reads: CASSLLPGKEQYF. CDR3 bases: TGTGCCAGCAGCCTCCTCCCAGGCAAAGAGCAGTACTTC.

The V call is TRBV6-6, the J call TRBJ1-4; 7 bases are a match to TRBD1. CDR1 and CDR2 from the germline V gene are MNHNY and SVGAGI (reference sequence). V was pared by 6 bases and J by 1 base, with 8 bases of the junction left unmatched. There are 16 residues in the CDR3. CDR3 DNA sequence: TGTGCCAGCAGCTTCTCGAGGGGGCGAACTAATGAAAAACTGTTTTTT. Translating it yields CASSFSRGRTNEKLFF.

The chain joins TRBV4-3 to TRBJ1-2; no definite D call. Trimming cost V 1 base and J 4 bases, with 16 bases left between them. Germline V gene data show CDR1 as LGHNA and CDR2 as YSLEER. The CDR3 length is 16 residues. CDR3 bases: TGCGCCAGCAGCCAAGGTTTCGGGGTCACAGTCTATGGCTACACCTTC. It is translated as CASSQGFGVTVYGYTF.

The V call is TRBV9, the J call TRBJ2-7, with TRBD2 identical over 14 bases. Per the germline V gene, CDR1 is SGDLS and CDR2 is YYNGEE. There are 15 residues in the CDR3. V shed 4 bases and J 4 bases; nucleotides not matched to a gene: 4. For the CDR3, the DNA is TGTGCCAGCAGCATTGGGACTAGCGGGGGATACGAGCAGTACTTC. It codes for CASSIGTSGGYEQYF.

CDR3 DNA sequence: TGCGCCAGCAGCCAAGATGGACAGAGCTCCTACGAGCAGTACTTC. Translation: CASSQDGQSSYEQYF. The J gene is TRBJ2-7, the V gene TRBV4-3; a possible D gene is TRBD1 (6 bases). The V end was cut by 0 bases, the J end by 0 bases, with 9 bases between. The CDR3 is 15 amino acids. CDR1 and CDR2 (germline): LGHNA, YSLEER.

The rearrangement uses TRBV4-3 and TRBJ2-7; no reliable D call. The V end lost 1 base, the J end lost 2 bases, and 6 bases lay between the germline ends. The CDR3 has 13 amino acids. CDR1 is LGHNA, CDR2 YSLEER, per germline. The CDR3 sequence is CASSQGQAYEQYF. In DNA form, the CDR3 reads TGCGCCAGCAGCCAAGGACAAGCCTACGAGCAGTACTTC.